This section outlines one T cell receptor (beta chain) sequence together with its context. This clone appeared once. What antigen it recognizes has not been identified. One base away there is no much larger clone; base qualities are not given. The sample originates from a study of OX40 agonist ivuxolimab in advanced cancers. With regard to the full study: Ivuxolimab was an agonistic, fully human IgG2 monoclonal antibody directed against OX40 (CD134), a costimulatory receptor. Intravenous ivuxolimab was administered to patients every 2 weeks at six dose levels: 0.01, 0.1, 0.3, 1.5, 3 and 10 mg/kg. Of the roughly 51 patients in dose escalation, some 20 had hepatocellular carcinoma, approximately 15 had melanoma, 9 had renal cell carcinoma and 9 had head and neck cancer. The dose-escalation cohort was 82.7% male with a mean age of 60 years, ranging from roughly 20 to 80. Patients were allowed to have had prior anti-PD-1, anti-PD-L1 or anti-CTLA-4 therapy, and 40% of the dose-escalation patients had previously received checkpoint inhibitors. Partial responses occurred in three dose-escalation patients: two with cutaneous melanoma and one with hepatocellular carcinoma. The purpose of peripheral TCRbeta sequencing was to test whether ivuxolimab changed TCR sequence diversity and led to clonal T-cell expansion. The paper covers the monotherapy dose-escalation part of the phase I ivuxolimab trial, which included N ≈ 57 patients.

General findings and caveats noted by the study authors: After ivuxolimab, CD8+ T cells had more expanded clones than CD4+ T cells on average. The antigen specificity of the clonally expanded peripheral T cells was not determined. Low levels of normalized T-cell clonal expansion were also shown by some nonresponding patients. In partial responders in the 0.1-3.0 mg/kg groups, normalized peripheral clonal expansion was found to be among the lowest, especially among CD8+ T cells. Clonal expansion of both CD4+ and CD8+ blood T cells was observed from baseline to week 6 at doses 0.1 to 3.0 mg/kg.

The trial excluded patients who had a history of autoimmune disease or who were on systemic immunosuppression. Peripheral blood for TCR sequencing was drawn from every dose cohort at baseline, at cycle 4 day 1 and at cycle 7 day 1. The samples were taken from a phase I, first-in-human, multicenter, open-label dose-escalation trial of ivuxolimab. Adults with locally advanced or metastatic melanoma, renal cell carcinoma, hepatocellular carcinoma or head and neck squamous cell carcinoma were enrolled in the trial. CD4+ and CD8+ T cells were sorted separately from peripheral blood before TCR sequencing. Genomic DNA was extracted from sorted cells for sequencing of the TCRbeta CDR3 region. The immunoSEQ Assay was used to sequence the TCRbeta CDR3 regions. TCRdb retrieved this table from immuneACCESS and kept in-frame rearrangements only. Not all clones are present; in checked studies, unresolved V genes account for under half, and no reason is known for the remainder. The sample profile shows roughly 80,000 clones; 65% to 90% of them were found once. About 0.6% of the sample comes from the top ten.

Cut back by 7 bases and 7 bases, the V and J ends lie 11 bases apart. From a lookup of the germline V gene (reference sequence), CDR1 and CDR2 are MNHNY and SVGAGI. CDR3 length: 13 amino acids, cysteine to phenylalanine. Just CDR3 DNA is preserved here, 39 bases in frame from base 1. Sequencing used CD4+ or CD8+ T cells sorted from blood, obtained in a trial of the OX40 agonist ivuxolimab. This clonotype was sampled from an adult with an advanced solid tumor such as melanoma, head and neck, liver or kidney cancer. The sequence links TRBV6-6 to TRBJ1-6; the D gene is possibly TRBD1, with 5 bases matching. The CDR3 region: CASTLNRNSPLHF. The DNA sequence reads TGTGCCAGCACCCTTAACAGGAATTCACCCCTCCACTTT.